The 10 T cell receptor beta chains below were found in one sample sequenced in a study of blood T cells in healthy people across ages. Next came a second PCR, run for about 7 to 12 cycles, which used a sample-barcoded 5' primer along with a J-beta primer mix. TCRdb redid the calling of the 5' RACE reads with MiXCR, one entry per CDR3 protein. The data hold approximately 800,000 distinct CDR3 sequences, with roughly 25% observed a single time. These records were also assigned to another study, of T cells of mothers and their children.

Input material: blood. Every receptor here comes from a boy between 10 and 17 years old in good health.

This chain joins TRBV29-1 and TRBJ1-1; D is perhaps TRBD1 (5 bases). Germline V lookup: CDR1 SQVTM, CDR2 ANQGSEA. The CDR3 has 14 amino acids. The V gene lost 4 bases and the J gene lost 1 base, with 13 bases spanning the gap. This chain's CDR3 is CSVVNPGRNTEAFF. CDR3 DNA sequence: TGCAGCGTTGTAAACCCGGGGCGGAACACTGAAGCTTTCTTT.

In this sample, this clonotype turned up a few times. The chain carries TRBV12-3 or TRBV12-4 and TRBJ2-3, with D maybe TRBD2 (5 bases). V was shortened by 6 bases and J by 10 bases, with 14 bases between the two germline ends. CDR3 size: 12 residues. DNA for the CDR3: TGTGCCAGCAGAGATACTAGAATGGCGCAGTATTTT. Amino acid sequence: CASRDTRMAQYF.

The chain is built from TRBV2 and TRBJ1-5; D is possibly TRBD1 (5 bases). The germline CDR1 and CDR2 sequences are SNHLY and FYNNEI. Trimming took 6 bases from V and 9 from J, leaving 15 bases between them. The CDR3 sequence is 13 residues long. CDR3 amino acids: CASSADGTWPQHF. For the CDR3, the DNA is TGTGCCAGCAGCGCCGACGGGACCTGGCCCCAGCATTTT.

This clonotype has more than one count but fewer than ten. The chain combines TRBV4-1 with TRBJ1-1, with D unclear. Trimming took 5 bases from V and 3 from J, leaving 10 bases between them. The length of the CDR3 is 13 residues. CDR1 is MGHRA and CDR2 is YSYEKL in the germline V gene. The CDR3 region is CASSVQVDTEAFF. The CDR3 coding sequence is TGCGCCAGCAGCGTCCAGGTGGACACTGAAGCTTTCTTT.

Concerning this clonotype: The junction does not match germline at one end; this may be a read error. The rearrangement joins TRBV12-3 or TRBV12-4 to TRBJ1-5; D not resolved. The length of the CDR3 is 16 residues. The CDR3 DNA reads as TGTGCCAGCAGACGTTACAGAAAAGATAGCAATCAGCCCCAGCGTTTT. The encoded protein is CASRRYRKDSNQPQRF.

Only a few counts were recorded for this clonotype. This rearrangement joins TRBV30 to TRBJ2-5, with a weak D call TRBD1 (5 bases). The end of the DNA aligns better with TRBJ2-1, so the J call may be wrong. Germline-derived CDR1 and CDR2 are GTSNPN and SVGIG (reference sequence). This CDR3 has 13 amino acids. CDR3 sequence (DNA): TGTGCCTGGAGTGTACTAAGCGCAGGGGAGCAGTTCTTC. Its translation: CAWSVLSAGEQFF.

This clonotype was picked up many times. Mismatch with germline at one junction end may stem from a read error. The V and J genes are TRBV2 and TRBJ2-7; weak D call: TRBD1 (5 bases). This CDR3 region has 14 residues. Germline lookup yields CDR1 SNHLY and CDR2 FYNNEI. CDR3 protein: CASSEDSIAYEQYF. CDR3 DNA: TGTGCCAGCAGCGAAGACAGCATAGCCTACGAGCAGTACTTC.

A few counts support this clonotype. The rearrangement uses TRBV3-1 and TRBJ2-1; 12 nucleotides line up with TRBD2. This CDR3 is 17 amino acids long. V lost 2 bases and J lost 0; bases outside the gene matches: 2. Germline assignment: CDR1 LGHDT and CDR2 YNNKEL (reference sequence). The CDR3 DNA follows: TGTGCCAGCAGCCAAAGACTAGCGGGGGCCTCCTACAATGAGCAGTTCTTC. Protein sequence: CASSQRLAGASYNEQFF.

The rearrangement joins TRBV29-1 to TRBJ1-2, with 9 bases that match TRBD1. The V gene's germline CDR1 is SQVTM and CDR2 ANQGSEA. The CDR3 length is 17 residues. The CDR3, as DNA: TGCAGTGTAGCCCGGGACAGGGCAGATAGTGGGCTCTATGGCTACACCTTC. It yields the protein CSVARDRADSGLYGYTF.

For this clonotype: The junction departs from the called germline gene at one end, perhaps through a read error. The chain has TRBV3-1 and TRBJ1-2; 9 nucleotides match TRBD1. CDR1 LGHDT and CDR2 YNNKEL come from the germline V gene (reference sequence). The CDR3 is made up of 15 amino acids. The chain's CDR3 is CAGSQGYGQGIGYTF. The CDR3 DNA reads as TGTGCCGGCAGCCAAGGGTATGGACAGGGGATTGGCTACACCTTC.